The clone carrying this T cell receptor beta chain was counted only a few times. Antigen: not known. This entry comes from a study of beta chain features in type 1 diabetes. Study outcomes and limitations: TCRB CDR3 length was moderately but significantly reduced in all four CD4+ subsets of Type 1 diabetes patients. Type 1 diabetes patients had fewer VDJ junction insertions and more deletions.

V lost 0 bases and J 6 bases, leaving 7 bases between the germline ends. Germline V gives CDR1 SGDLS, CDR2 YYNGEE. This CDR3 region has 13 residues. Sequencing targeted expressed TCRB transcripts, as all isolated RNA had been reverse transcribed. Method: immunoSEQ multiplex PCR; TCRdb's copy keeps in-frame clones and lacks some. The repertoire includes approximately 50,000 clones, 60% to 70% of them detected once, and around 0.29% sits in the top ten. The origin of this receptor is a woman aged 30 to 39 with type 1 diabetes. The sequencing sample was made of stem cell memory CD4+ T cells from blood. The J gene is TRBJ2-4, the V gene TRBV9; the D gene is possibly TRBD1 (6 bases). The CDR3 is CASSVVGGNIQYF. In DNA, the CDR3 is TGTGCCAGCAGCGTAGTAGGGGGAAACATTCAGTACTTC. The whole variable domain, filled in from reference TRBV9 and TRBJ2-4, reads DSGVTQTPKHLITATGQRVTLRCSPRSGDLSVYWYQQSLDQGLQFLIQYYNGEERAKGNILERFSAQQFPDLHSELNLSSLELGDSALYFCASSVVGGNIQYFGAGTRLSVL.